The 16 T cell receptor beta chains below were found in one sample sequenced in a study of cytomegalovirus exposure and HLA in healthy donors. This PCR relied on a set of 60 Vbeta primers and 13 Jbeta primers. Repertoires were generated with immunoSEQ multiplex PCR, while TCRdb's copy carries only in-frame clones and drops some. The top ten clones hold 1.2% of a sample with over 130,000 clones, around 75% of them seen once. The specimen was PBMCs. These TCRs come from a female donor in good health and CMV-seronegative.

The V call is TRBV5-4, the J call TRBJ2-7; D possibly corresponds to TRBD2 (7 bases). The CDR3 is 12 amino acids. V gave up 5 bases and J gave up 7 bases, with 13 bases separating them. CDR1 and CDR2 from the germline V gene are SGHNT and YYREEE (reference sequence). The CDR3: CASSRGRGEQYF. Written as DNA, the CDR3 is TGTGCCAGCAGTAGGGGGAGGGGTGAGCAGTACTTC.

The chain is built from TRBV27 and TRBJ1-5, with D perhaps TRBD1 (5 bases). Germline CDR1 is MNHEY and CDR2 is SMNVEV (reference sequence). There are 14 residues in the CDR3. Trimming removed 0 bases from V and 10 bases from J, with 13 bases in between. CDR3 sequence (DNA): TGTGCCAGCAGTTTATCGATACGGAGGGGCCCCCAGCATTTT. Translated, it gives CASSLSIRRGPQHF.

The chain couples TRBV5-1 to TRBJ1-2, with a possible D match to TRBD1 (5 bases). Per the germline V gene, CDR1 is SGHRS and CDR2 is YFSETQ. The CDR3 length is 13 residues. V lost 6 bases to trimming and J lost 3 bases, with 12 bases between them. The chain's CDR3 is CASNPTGDYGYTF. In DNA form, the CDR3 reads TGCGCCAGCAACCCGACGGGGGACTATGGCTACACCTTC. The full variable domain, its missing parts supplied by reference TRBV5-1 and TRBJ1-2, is KAGVTQTPRYLIKTRGQQVTLSCSPISGHRSVSWYQQTPGQGLQFLFEYFSETQRNKGNFPGRFSGRQFSNSRSEMNVSTLELGDSALYLCASNPTGDYGYTFGSGTRLTVV.

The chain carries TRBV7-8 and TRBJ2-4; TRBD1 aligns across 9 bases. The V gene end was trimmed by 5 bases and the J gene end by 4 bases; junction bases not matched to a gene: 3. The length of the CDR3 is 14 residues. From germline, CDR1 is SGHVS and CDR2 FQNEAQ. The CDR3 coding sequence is TGTGCCAGCAGCCCGACAGGGGGAAAAAACATTCAGTACTTC. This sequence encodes CASSPTGGKNIQYF.

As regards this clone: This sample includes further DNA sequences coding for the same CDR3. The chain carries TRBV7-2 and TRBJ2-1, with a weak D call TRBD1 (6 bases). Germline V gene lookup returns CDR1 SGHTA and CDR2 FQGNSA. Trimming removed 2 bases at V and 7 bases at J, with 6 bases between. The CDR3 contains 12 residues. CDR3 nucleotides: TGTGCCAGCAGCTTACAGGGGAATGAGCAGTTCTTC. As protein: CASSLQGNEQFF.

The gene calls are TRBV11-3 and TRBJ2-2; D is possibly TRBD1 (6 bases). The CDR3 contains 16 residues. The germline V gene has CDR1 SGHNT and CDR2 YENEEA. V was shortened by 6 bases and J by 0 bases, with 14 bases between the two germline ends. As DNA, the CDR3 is TGTGCCAGCAGTCGTGGGACACAGGCGAACACCGGGGAGCTGTTTTTT. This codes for CASSRGTQANTGELFF. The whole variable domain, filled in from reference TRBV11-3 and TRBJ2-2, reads EAGVVQSPRYKIIEKKQPVAFWCNPISGHNTLYWYLQNLGQGPELLIRYENEEAVDDSQLPKDRFSAERLKGVDSTLKIQPAELGDSAVYLCASSRGTQANTGELFFGEGSRLTVL.

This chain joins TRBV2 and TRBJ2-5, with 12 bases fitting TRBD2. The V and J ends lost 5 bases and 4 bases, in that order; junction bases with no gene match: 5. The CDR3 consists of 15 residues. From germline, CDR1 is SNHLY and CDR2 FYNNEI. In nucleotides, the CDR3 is TGTGCCAGCAGTTCTAGCGGGAGGGAGGGAGAGACCCAGTACTTC. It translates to CASSSSGREGETQYF.

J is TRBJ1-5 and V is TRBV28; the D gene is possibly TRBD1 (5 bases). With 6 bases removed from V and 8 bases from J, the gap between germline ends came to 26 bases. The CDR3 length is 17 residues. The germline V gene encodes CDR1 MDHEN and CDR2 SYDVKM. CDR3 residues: CASRIPGLQSGGEPQHF. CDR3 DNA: TGTGCCAGCAGGATTCCGGGACTCCAATCCGGGGGGGAGCCCCAGCATTTT.

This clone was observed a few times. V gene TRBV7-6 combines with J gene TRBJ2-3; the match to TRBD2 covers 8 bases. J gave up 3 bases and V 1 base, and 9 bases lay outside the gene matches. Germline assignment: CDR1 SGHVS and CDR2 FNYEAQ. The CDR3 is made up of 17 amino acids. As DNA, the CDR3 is TGTGCCAGCAGCTTAGAGAACGGGAGGGCCGGAACAGATACGCAGTATTTT. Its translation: CASSLENGRAGTDTQYF.

The CDR3 DNA reads TGTGCCAGCAGCCAAGAAGCGGGACAGGGAGCAGATACGCAGTATTTT. As protein: CASSQEAGQGADTQYF. The chain joins TRBV4-2 to TRBJ2-3, with TRBD1 identical over 9 bases. Losses at the gene ends were 0 bases for V and 4 bases for J; bases not matched to a gene: 5. The CDR3 extends over 16 amino acids. Germline-derived CDR1 and CDR2 are LGHNA and YNFKEQ.

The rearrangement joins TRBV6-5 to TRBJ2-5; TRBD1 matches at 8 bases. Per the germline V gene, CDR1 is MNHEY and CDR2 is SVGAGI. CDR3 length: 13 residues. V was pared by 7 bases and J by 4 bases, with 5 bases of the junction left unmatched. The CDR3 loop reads CASKADRGETQYF. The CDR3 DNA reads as TGTGCCAGCAAGGCAGACAGGGGAGAGACCCAGTACTTC.

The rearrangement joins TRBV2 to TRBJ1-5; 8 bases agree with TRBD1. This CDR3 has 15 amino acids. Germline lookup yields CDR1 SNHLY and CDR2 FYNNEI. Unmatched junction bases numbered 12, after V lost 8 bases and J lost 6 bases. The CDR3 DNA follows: TGTGCCAGCGCGCGGGGGGGGACAGGAGGTCAGCCCCAGCATTTT. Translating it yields CASARGGTGGQPQHF.

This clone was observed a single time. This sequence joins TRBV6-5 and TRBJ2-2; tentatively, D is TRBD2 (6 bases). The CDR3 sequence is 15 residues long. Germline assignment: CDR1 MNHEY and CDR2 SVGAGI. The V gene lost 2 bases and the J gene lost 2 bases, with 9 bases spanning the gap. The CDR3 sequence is CASSYDGRNTGELFF. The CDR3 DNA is TGTGCCAGCAGTTACGACGGGAGAAACACCGGGGAGCTGTTTTTT.

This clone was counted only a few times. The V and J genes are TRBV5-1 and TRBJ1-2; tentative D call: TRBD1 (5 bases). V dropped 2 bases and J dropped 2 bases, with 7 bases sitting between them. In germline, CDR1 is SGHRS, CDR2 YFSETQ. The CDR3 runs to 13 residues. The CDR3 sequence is CASSLQVNYGYTF. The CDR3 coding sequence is TGCGCCAGCAGCTTACAGGTGAACTATGGCTACACCTTC.

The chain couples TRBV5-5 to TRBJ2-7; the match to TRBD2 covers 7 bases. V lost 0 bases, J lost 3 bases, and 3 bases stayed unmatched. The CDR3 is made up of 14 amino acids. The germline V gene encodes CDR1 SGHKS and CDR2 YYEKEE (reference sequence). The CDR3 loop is CASSLGLADYEQYF. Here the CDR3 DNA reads TGTGCCAGCAGCTTGGGGCTAGCGGACTACGAGCAGTACTTC.

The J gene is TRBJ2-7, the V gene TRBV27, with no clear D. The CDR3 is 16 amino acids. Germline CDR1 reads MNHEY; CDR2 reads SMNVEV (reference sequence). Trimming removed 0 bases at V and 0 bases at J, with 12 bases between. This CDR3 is CASSLSGSLVSYEQYF. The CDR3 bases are TGTGCCAGCAGTTTATCGGGCAGCTTGGTCTCCTACGAGCAGTACTTC.